Each of the 18 T cell receptor beta chains below was sequenced from the same sample in a study of T cell responses to AZD1222 COVID-19 vaccine. The data were produced by immunoSEQ multiplex PCR, yet TCRdb's version contains in-frame clones alone and is incomplete. The sample consists of about 210,000 clones, less than 95% of them appearing once. Here the sequenced sample was peripheral blood, taken 28 days after the second dose of the MenACWY control vaccine. The receptors were gathered from an adult who received the MenACWY meningococcal vaccine as a control.

The chain joins TRBV6-2 or TRBV6-3 to TRBJ2-1; TRBD2 aligns across 7 bases. J lost 1 base, V lost 1 base, and 4 bases had no gene match. CDR3 length: 16 residues. CDR1 is MNHEY, CDR2 SVGEGT, per germline. The CDR3 sequence: CASSYLEAGSYNEQFF. CDR3 in DNA: TGTGCCAGCAGTTACTTAGAAGCGGGGTCCTACAATGAGCAGTTCTTC.

This clone is a singleton in its sample. This sequence joins TRBV5-4 and TRBJ2-4; possible D gene TRBD2, 6 bases. Germline V gene lookup returns CDR1 SGHNT and CDR2 YYREEE (reference sequence). V was clipped by 4 bases and J by 0 bases, with 11 bases between them. The CDR3 length is 15 residues. The CDR3: CASSAGRLAKNIQYF. In DNA, the CDR3 is TGTGCCAGCAGCGCGGGACGGCTAGCCAAAAACATTCAGTACTTC.

The chain uses TRBV5-4 and TRBJ2-3, with 7 positions matching TRBD1. This CDR3 contains 16 residues. V shed 4 bases, J shed 1 base, and the junction held 9 bases outside the gene matches. Germline V CDR1 and CDR2: SGHNT, YYREEE (reference sequence). The DNA for the CDR3 is TGTGCCAGCAGCCGCGACCCGGGACAGCGCACAGATACGCAGTATTTT. Amino acids: CASSRDPGQRTDTQYF.

This clone came up once. The rearrangement joins TRBV6-1 to TRBJ1-5; 8 bases align to TRBD1. Germline V gene data show CDR1 as MNHNS and CDR2 as SASEGT. The CDR3 length is 14 residues. The ends lost 2 bases at V and 4 bases at J; junction bases unmatched: 1. CDR3 coding DNA: TGTGCCAGCAGTGAATGGACAGGGAATCAGCCCCAGCATTTT. It is translated as CASSEWTGNQPQHF.

The CDR3 DNA reads as TGTGCCAGCAGTTTAGCAAAGAACACTGAAGCTTTCTTT. Translation: CASSLAKNTEAFF. V gene TRBV27 combines with J gene TRBJ1-1; D is unclear. The germline V gene has CDR1 MNHEY and CDR2 SMNVEV (reference sequence). Trimming took off 2 bases at V and 1 base at J, with 5 bases between the two ends. This CDR3 is built from 13 residues.

This rearrangement joins TRBV6-6 to TRBJ1-2; TRBD1 is a possible D gene (5 bases). Trimming removed 4 bases from V and 0 bases from J, with 9 bases in between. Per germline, CDR1 MNHNY and CDR2 SVGAGI (reference sequence). The length of the CDR3 is 14 residues. CDR3 sequence (DNA): TGTGCCAGCAGTTTGTCGACAGCTAACTATGGCTACACCTTC. This translates into CASSLSTANYGYTF.

The rearrangement uses TRBV6-5 and TRBJ1-1, with 7 bases that match TRBD1. Trimming cost V 9 bases and J 4 bases; bases outside gene matches: 11. Germline V gene data show CDR1 as MNHEY and CDR2 as SVGAGI. This CDR3 is built from 14 residues. The CDR3 here is CASHNTGVGTEAFF. CDR3 DNA: TGTGCCAGTCACAATACAGGGGTAGGCACTGAAGCTTTCTTT.

This rearrangement joins TRBV7-2 to TRBJ1-1; D not certain. Germline CDR1 SGHTA, CDR2 FQGNSA. V was pared by 0 bases and J by 1 base, with 6 bases between. The CDR3 consists of 14 residues. The CDR3 reads CASSLAKQNTEAFF. DNA for the CDR3: TGTGCCAGCAGCTTAGCAAAGCAGAACACTGAAGCTTTCTTT.

This clone was picked up one time. The chain is built from TRBV5-1 and TRBJ2-7, with 10 bases matching TRBD1. V gave up 4 bases and J gave up 6 bases; unmatched junction bases: 10. Germline V gene sequence: CDR1 SGHRS, CDR2 YFSETQ. This CDR3 comprises 15 residues. The CDR3 loop reads CASSTSGTGVSEQYF. The CDR3 DNA reads TGCGCCAGCAGCACCTCCGGGACAGGGGTTTCCGAGCAGTACTTC.

The chain employs TRBV7-8 and TRBJ1-1; no firm D call. The germline gives CDR1 SGHVS, CDR2 FQNEAQ. V lost 7 bases and J 1 base, leaving 13 bases between the germline ends. The CDR3 is 14 amino acids. Written as DNA, the CDR3 is TGTGCCAGCAATCCCGACGGTAAGAACACTGAAGCTTTCTTT. It codes for CASNPDGKNTEAFF.

The chain carries TRBV5-4 and TRBJ2-5; the match to TRBD1 covers 11 bases. CDR1 is SGHNT and CDR2 is YYREEE in the germline V gene (reference sequence). The CDR3 spans 16 residues. V lost 4 bases to trimming and J lost 1 base; unmatched junction nucleotides: 6. The CDR3 spells CASSRPGQGVQETQYF. CDR3 DNA sequence: TGTGCCAGCAGCCGACCGGGACAGGGGGTCCAAGAGACCCAGTACTTC.

The chain employs TRBV19 and TRBJ1-2, with 8 bases matching TRBD1. Germline V CDR1 and CDR2: LNHDA, SQIVND (reference sequence). This CDR3 comprises 16 residues. V dropped 5 bases and J dropped 4; count of bases not matched to a gene: 12. The CDR3 nucleotides read TGTGCCAGTAGTTTGAGGATAGACAGGGGAGTCTATGGCTACACCTTC. The encoded protein is CASSLRIDRGVYGYTF. Full variable domain (missing parts from reference TRBV19 and TRBJ1-2): DGGITQSPKYLFRKEGQNVTLSCEQNLNHDAMYWYRQDPGQGLRLIYYSQIVNDFQKGDIAEGYSVSREKKESFPLTVTSAQKNPTAFYLCASSLRIDRGVYGYTFGSGTRLTVV.

V gene TRBV6-4 combines with J gene TRBJ2-3, with 11 bases lining up with TRBD2. CDR1 MRHNA and CDR2 SNTAGT come from the germline V gene. V dropped 3 bases and J dropped 8; count of bases not matched to a gene: 7. The CDR3 covers 15 residues. The CDR3 DNA reads as TGTGCCAGCAGTGAACTAGCGGGAGTCGTCGGTACGCAGTATTTT. This codes for CASSELAGVVGTQYF.

This clone showed up just once. This chain uses TRBV11-2 with TRBJ2-1; TRBD2 aligns across 7 bases. CDR1 SGHAT and CDR2 FQNNGV come from the germline V gene. The CDR3 totals 16 residues. V lost 0 bases to trimming and J lost 7 bases; unmatched junction nucleotides: 9. As DNA, the CDR3 is TGTGCCAGCAGCTTAGAATCGGCGGGAGTGGGTAATGAGCAGTTCTTC. Translation: CASSLESAGVGNEQFF.

This sequence joins TRBV2 and TRBJ1-1, with D unresolved. Germline V gene lookup returns CDR1 SNHLY and CDR2 FYNNEI. The CDR3 runs to 15 residues. The ends were cut back, 2 bases at V and 4 bases at J, with 14 bases in the middle. CDR3 in DNA: TGTGCCAGCAGTGAATATAGTTCAGGAAGCACTGAAGCTTTCTTT. Its protein product is CASSEYSSGSTEAFF. Drawing the rest from reference TRBV2 and TRBJ1-1, the complete variable domain is EPEVTQTPSHQVTQMGQEVILRCVPISNHLYFYWYRQILGQKVEFLVSFYNNEISEKSEIFDDQFSVERPDGSNFTLKIRSTKLEDSAMYFCASSEYSSGSTEAFFGQGTRLTVV.

The chain links TRBV19 to TRBJ1-2, with D perhaps matching TRBD1 (6 bases). V was clipped by 7 bases and J by 6 bases, with 18 bases between them. CDR3 size: 14 residues. CDR1 and CDR2 from the germline V gene are LNHDA and SQIVND (reference sequence). This CDR3 reads CASKPRTAENGYTF. CDR3 in DNA: TGTGCCAGTAAACCCCGGACAGCAGAAAATGGCTACACCTTC. Combining the CDR3 with reference TRBV19 and TRBJ1-2 gives the whole variable domain DGGITQSPKYLFRKEGQNVTLSCEQNLNHDAMYWYRQDPGQGLRLIYYSQIVNDFQKGDIAEGYSVSREKKESFPLTVTSAQKNPTAFYLCASKPRTAENGYTFGSGTRLTVV.

V and J are TRBV10-3 and TRBJ1-2, with no clear D. This CDR3 comprises 19 residues. V was pared by 6 bases and J by 2 bases, with 28 bases between. Germline CDR1 reads ENHRY; CDR2 reads SYGVKD. The CDR3 DNA reads as TGTGCCATCAGGACGACAAGGGCGGAGAGGGTGATTGCAAACTATGGCTACACCTTC. The encoded protein is CAIRTTRAERVIANYGYTF.

The chain joins TRBV6-5 to TRBJ2-1; D might be TRBD2 (6 bases). Germline V lookup: CDR1 MNHEY, CDR2 SVGAGI. V was cut by 5 bases and J by 3 bases, with 14 bases left in between. This CDR3 region has 15 residues. CDR3 coding DNA: TGTGCCAGCAGTCTCCCGATCGGGGGCTACAATGAGCAGTTCTTC. Translated, it gives CASSLPIGGYNEQFF.